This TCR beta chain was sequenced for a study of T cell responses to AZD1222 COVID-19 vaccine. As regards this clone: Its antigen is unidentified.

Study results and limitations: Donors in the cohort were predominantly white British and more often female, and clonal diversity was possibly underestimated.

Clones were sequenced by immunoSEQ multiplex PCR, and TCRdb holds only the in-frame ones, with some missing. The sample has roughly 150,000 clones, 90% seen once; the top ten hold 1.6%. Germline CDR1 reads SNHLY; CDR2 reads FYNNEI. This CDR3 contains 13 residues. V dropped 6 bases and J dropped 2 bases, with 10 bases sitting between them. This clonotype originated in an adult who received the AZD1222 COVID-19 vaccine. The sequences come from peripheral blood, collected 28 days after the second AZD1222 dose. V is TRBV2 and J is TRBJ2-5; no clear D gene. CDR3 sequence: CASRQNSQETQYF. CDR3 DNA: TGTGCCAGCAGGCAGAATTCACAAGAGACCCAGTACTTC.